This is a list of T cell receptor beta chains from one sample in a study of cytomegalovirus exposure and HLA in healthy donors. The protocol was immunoSEQ multiplex PCR, while the TCRdb copy is restricted to in-frame clones and leaves out a portion. This table has about 260,000 clones, 84% appearing once. Sequencing input: PBMCs. These receptors were collected from a middle-aged woman in good health and CMV-seropositive. Each CDR3 is given with its conserved first and last residue. D genes are given only for firm matches. Expanded clones are given a class, and other clones once, few, many or no size at all.

>NA|NA|TRBV6-1|15|TRBJ1-5
CASSPGGGTRQPQHF
TGTGCCAGCAGTCCAGGCGGGGGAACGCGTCAGCCCCAGCATTTT
>NA|NA|TRBV7-9|13|TRBJ1-6
CASSTGGGLPLHF
TGTGCCAGCAGCACAGGCGGGGGTTTGCCCCTCCACTTT
>NA|NA|TRBV27|17|TRBJ2-7
CASSLSKGHPDLYEQYF
TGTGCCAGCAGTTTATCGAAGGGGCACCCGGATCTCTACGAGCAGTACTTC
>NA|NA|TRBV7-2|15|TRBJ1-3
CASSLAADTGNTIYF
TGTGCCAGCAGCTTAGCCGCAGACACTGGAAACACCATATATTTT
>TRBD1|once|TRBV28|15|TRBJ2-5
CASSGSTGGWETQYF
TGTGCCAGCAGTGGGAGCACAGGGGGCTGGGAGACCCAGTACTTC
>TRBD2|once|TRBV5-1|15|TRBJ2-1
CASSLGGRAVDEQFF
TGCGCCAGCAGCTTGGGCGGGAGGGCAGTAGATGAGCAGTTCTTC
>TRBD2|NA|TRBV28|14|TRBJ2-1
CASRSSGTYNEQFF
TGTGCCAGCAGGTCTAGCGGAACCTACAATGAGCAGTTCTTC
>TRBD2|NA|TRBV5-1|16|TRBJ2-1
CASSLDPAGGNNEQFF
TGCGCCAGCAGCTTGGATCCAGCGGGAGGGAACAATGAGCAGTTCTTC
>NA|NA|TRBV6-1|14|TRBJ1-5
CASSEEEVGQPQHF
TGTGCCAGCAGTGAAGAGGAGGTTGGGCAGCCCCAGCATTTT
>TRBD1|NA|TRBV18|15|TRBJ2-7
CASSPTGTGPYEQYF
TGTGCCAGCTCTCCGACCGGGACAGGGCCCTACGAGCAGTACTTC
>NA|NA|TRBV27|13|TRBJ2-1
CASSLYRTNEQFF
TGTGCCAGCAGTTTATACAGGACCAATGAGCAGTTCTTC
>NA|NA|TRBV13|12|TRBJ2-7
CASSGTLYEQYF
TGTGCCAGCAGCGGGACTCTCTACGAGCAGTACTTC
>NA|NA|TRBV4-2|16|TRBJ1-2
CASSQDPRSPIYGYTF
TGTGCCAGCAGCCAAGACCCCCGGAGCCCCATCTATGGCTACACCTTT
>NA|NA|TRBV28|13|TRBJ1-2
CASSSRGLEGYTF
TGTGCCAGCAGTTCGCGGGGGTTGGAGGGCTACACCTTC
>NA|NA|TRBV5-1|16|TRBJ1-1
CASSLEGATGNSEAFF
TGCGCCAGCAGCTTGGAAGGGGCCACAGGGAACTCTGAAGCTTTCTTT
>TRBD1|NA|TRBV11-2|15|TRBJ1-1
CASSLIGTVNTEAFF
TGTGCCAGCAGCTTGATCGGGACAGTGAACACTGAAGCTTTCTTT
>NA|NA|TRBV19|16|TRBJ2-3
CASRRPGASSTDTQYF
TGTGCCAGTAGGCGCCCCGGAGCCTCCAGCACAGATACGCAGTATTTT
>NA|NA|TRBV25-1|15|TRBJ1-3
CASSDPRSSGNTIYF
TGTGCCAGCAGTGACCCTAGGTCCTCTGGAAACACCATATATTTT
>NA|NA|TRBV19|14|TRBJ1-1
CASTMRGMNTEAFF
TGTGCCAGTACCATGCGGGGGATGAACACTGAAGCTTTCTTT
>TRBD1|NA|TRBV6-6|13|TRBJ2-7
CASSRDRGPEQYF
TGTGCCAGCAGTCGGGACAGAGGACCCGAGCAGTACTTC
>TRBD2|once|TRBV7-3|14|TRBJ2-3
CASSRGTSGDTQYF
TGTGCCAGCAGCCGGGGGACTAGCGGAGATACGCAGTATTTT
>NA|NA|TRBV7-3|18|TRBJ2-2
CASSAQPGGGSNTGELFF
TGTGCCAGCAGCGCACAACCGGGTGGGGGGTCGAACACCGGGGAGCTGTTTTTT
>NA|NA|TRBV28|15|TRBJ2-1
CASSLPTPGTPEQFF
TGTGCCAGCAGTTTGCCGACCCCAGGGACACCAGAGCAGTTCTTC
>TRBD2|NA|TRBV2|16|TRBJ2-5
CASNGLAGSVGETQYF
TGTGCCAGCAATGGTCTAGCGGGATCAGTTGGAGAGACCCAGTACTTC
>TRBD2|few|TRBV27|16|TRBJ2-1
CASSLPGTSGSNEQFF
TGTGCCAGCAGTTTACCCGGGACTAGCGGGAGCAATGAGCAGTTCTTC
>NA|NA|TRBV28|12|TRBJ1-1
CASSLGASEAFF
TGTGCCAGCAGTTTGGGGGCAAGTGAAGCTTTCTTT
>TRBD1|NA|TRBV7-9|15|TRBJ1-2
CASSLKAGGGDGYTF
TGTGCCAGCAGCTTAAAGGCAGGGGGCGGCGATGGCTACACCTTC
>TRBD1|NA|TRBV28|16|TRBJ1-5
CASSFATGTGNQPQHF
TGTGCCAGCAGTTTTGCCACCGGGACAGGGAATCAGCCCCAGCATTTT
>NA|NA|TRBV5-4|15|TRBJ1-1
CASSSKLQVNTEAFF
TGTGCCAGCAGCTCGAAGCTACAGGTGAACACTGAAGCTTTCTTT
>NA|NA|TRBV19|15|TRBJ1-1
CASSIELRERTEAFF
TGTGCCAGTAGTATAGAGTTGCGGGAACGCACTGAAGCTTTCTTT
>NA|once|TRBV7-9|15|TRBJ2-7
CASSKTVTPSYEQYF
TGTGCCAGCAGCAAAACAGTCACGCCTTCTTACGAGCAGTACTTC
>TRBD1|few|TRBV7-3|15|TRBJ2-1
CASSRTGTGGYEQFF
TGTGCCAGCAGCCGAACCGGGACAGGGGGCTATGAGCAGTTCTTC
>NA|NA|TRBV19|15|TRBJ2-7
CASSMGREGRYEQYF
TGTGCCAGTAGTATGGGGCGGGAAGGCCGATACGAGCAGTACTTC
>TRBD1|NA|TRBV29-1|16|TRBJ1-3
CSVVPGTGVSGNTIYF
TGCAGCGTTGTCCCCGGGACAGGCGTCTCTGGAAACACCATATATTTT
>NA|few|TRBV6-5|13|TRBJ1-1
CASREQGGTEAFF
TGTGCCAGCAGGGAGCAGGGAGGCACTGAAGCTTTCTTT
>NA|few|TRBV21-1|17|TRBJ1-4
CASSSPGQGGPNEKLFF
TGTGCCAGCAGCTCTCCGGGACAGGGGGGACCTAATGAAAAACTGTTTTTT
>TRBD1|NA|TRBV30|13|TRBJ1-5
CAYSDRATQPQHF
TGTGCCTACTCGGACAGGGCAACTCAGCCCCAGCATTTT
>NA|NA|TRBV7-9|14|TRBJ1-2
CASSLASTRYGYTF
TGTGCCAGCAGCTTAGCGTCCACGCGCTATGGCTACACCTTC
>TRBD1|few|TRBV25-1|14|TRBJ2-5
CASSGTGPQETQYF
TGTGCCAGCAGTGGGACAGGGCCCCAAGAGACCCAGTACTTC
>TRBD2|NA|TRBV5-1|16|TRBJ2-1
CASSLGSSGISNEQFF
TGCGCCAGCAGCTTGGGGTCTAGCGGGATCAGCAATGAGCAGTTCTTC
>NA|NA|TRBV2|13|TRBJ1-6
CASGTSDNSPLHF
TGTGCCAGCGGGACATCGGATAATTCACCCCTCCACTTT
>NA|NA|TRBV14|15|TRBJ2-3
CASSQDISGRDTQYF
TGTGCCAGCAGCCAAGACATCAGCGGACGAGATACGCAGTATTTT
>TRBD2|NA|TRBV6-1|18|TRBJ2-7
CASSEAGTSDPFWDEQYF
TGTGCCAGCAGTGAAGCCGGGACTAGCGATCCCTTTTGGGACGAGCAGTACTTC
>TRBD1|NA|TRBV19|15|TRBJ2-2
CASSIEQGTNGELFF
TGTGCCAGTAGTATCGAACAGGGGACGAACGGGGAGCTGTTTTTT
>NA|NA|TRBV25-1|13|TRBJ2-7
CASSTPTEHEQYF
TGTGCCAGCAGTACCCCGACAGAACACGAGCAGTACTTC
>NA|NA|TRBV5-4|13|TRBJ2-2
CASSSSVTGELFF
TGTGCCAGCAGCTCCTCTGTAACCGGGGAGCTGTTTTTT
>TRBD2|NA|TRBV4-2|19|TRBJ2-5
CASSQDVGLRSGRFETQYF
TGTGCCAGCAGCCAAGACGTGGGCCTCCGTAGCGGGAGGTTTGAGACCCAGTACTTC
>TRBD1|NA|TRBV10-3|14|TRBJ2-7
CAISAIETGGQQYF
TGTGCCATCAGTGCTATTGAGACAGGGGGGCAGCAGTACTTC
>TRBD1|NA|TRBV28|14|TRBJ1-5
CASSKGTGPQPQHF
TGTGCCAGCAGTAAAGGGACAGGTCCTCAGCCCCAGCATTTT
>NA|once|TRBV30|13|TRBJ2-5
CAWSPGMQETQYF
TGTGCCTGGAGTCCCGGGATGCAAGAGACCCAGTACTTC
>NA|NA|TRBV11-3|14|TRBJ2-7
CASSLEGQGYEQYF
TGTGCCAGCAGCTTAGAGGGGCAGGGCTACGAGCAGTACTTC
>TRBD2|NA|TRBV30|16|TRBJ2-1
CAWSAPGTSGYNEQFF
TGTGCCTGGAGTGCACCCGGGACTAGCGGGTACAATGAGCAGTTCTTC
>TRBD2|few|TRBV7-3|17|TRBJ2-3
CASSLGTSGTATDTQYF
TGTGCCAGCAGCTTAGGGACTAGCGGGACAGCCACAGATACGCAGTATTTT
>NA|NA|TRBV11-2|14|TRBJ1-4
CASSPTAGEVKLFF
TGTGCCAGCAGTCCGACAGCCGGGGAGGTAAAACTGTTTTTT
>TRBD1|NA|TRBV29-1|13|TRBJ2-7
CSVEGTGIYEQYF
TGCAGCGTTGAGGGGACAGGAATCTACGAGCAGTACTTC
>TRBD2|once|TRBV30|16|TRBJ2-1
CAWTSSGSMTYNEQFF
TGTGCCTGGACGTCTAGCGGGAGTATGACCTACAATGAGCAGTTCTTC
>NA|NA|TRBV18|15|TRBJ1-2
CASSPRQASNYGYTF
TGTGCCAGCTCACCCCGTCAGGCGTCAAACTATGGCTACACCTTC